Included here is one TCR beta chain sequence, with context. Its antigen is not identified. The data belong to a study of PD-1 blockade in mismatch repair-deficient tumors. Turning to the study itself: Patients had approximately 12 mismatch repair-deficient cancer types, all previously treated and progressing. Findings and limits, study-wide: Rapid post-treatment expansion, then contraction, generally preceding radiologic response, marked tumor-resident clones.

Libraries were prepared by immunoSEQ multiplex PCR; TCRdb keeps only in-frame clonotypes and omits some of them. The sample comprises tens of thousands of clones, over 70% of which are singletons, and roughly 8.8% rests with the top ten. Mismatch repair deficiency was confirmed in all patients, by PCR or immunohistochemistry. The TCR-sequenced patients were a few responders to pembrolizumab. V lost 5 bases, J lost 3 bases, and 10 bases stayed unmatched. CDR3 size: 16 residues. Germline V CDR1 and CDR2: LNHDA, SQIVND (reference sequence). The J gene is TRBJ1-2, the V gene TRBV19, with 9 bases lining up with TRBD1. Material: peripheral blood, obtained approximately 18 weeks after starting pembrolizumab. The sequence was collected from an adult with mismatch repair-deficient cancer. Here the CDR3 reads CASSHPRQGEYYGYTF. The CDR3 DNA follows: TGTGCCAGTAGTCACCCGAGACAGGGGGAATACTATGGCTACACCTTC.